The 13 T cell receptor beta chains below come from one sample, sequenced in a study of sequential checkpoint blockade in melanoma. Noted treatment: randomized to nivolumab then ipilimumab (arm A) or the reverse (arm B). Clones were sequenced by immunoSEQ multiplex PCR, and TCRdb holds only the in-frame ones, with some missing. The data show 25,000 to 30,000 clones, 77% seen once. This sample comprised CD8+ T cells sorted from blood (inferred from file names), obtained from a patient given nivolumab and ipilimumab in sequence. These receptors were taken from a human donor with melanoma.

V is TRBV7-9 and J is TRBJ2-6; the match to TRBD1 covers 7 bases. The CDR3 consists of 17 residues. The germline CDR1 and CDR2 sequences are SEHNR and FQNEAQ (reference sequence). V lost 1 base to trimming and J lost 2 bases; unmatched junction nucleotides: 5. DNA for the CDR3: TGTGCCAGCAGCTTAGTGGGGCAGGGGGCTGGGGCCAACGTCCTGACTTTC. It translates to CASSLVGQGAGANVLTF. Filled out from reference TRBV7-9 and TRBJ2-6, the complete variable domain reads DTGVSQNPRHKITKRGQNVTFRCDPISEHNRLYWYRQTLGQGPEFLTYFQNEAQLEKSRLLSDRFSAERPKGSFSTLEIQRTEQGDSAMYLCASSLVGQGAGANVLTFGAGSRLTVL.

The J gene is TRBJ1-1, the V gene TRBV11-3; D gene uncertain. The CDR3 loop spans 13 amino acids. Trimming cost V 0 bases and J 8 bases, with 10 bases left between them. CDR1 is SGHNT and CDR2 is YENEEA in the germline V gene. The CDR3 sequence is CASSLDFEGEAFF. CDR3 sequence (DNA): TGTGCCAGCAGCTTAGATTTTGAGGGAGAAGCTTTCTTT.

V and J are TRBV28 and TRBJ2-3; D is perhaps TRBD2 (6 bases). CDR1 and CDR2 (germline): MDHEN, SYDVKM. This CDR3 is built from 17 residues. Trimming cost V 3 bases and J 2 bases, with 18 bases left between them. This chain's CDR3 is CASSFSRDHWDTDTQYF. CDR3 nucleotide sequence: TGTGCCAGCAGTTTTTCGCGGGACCACTGGGACACAGATACGCAGTATTTT.

V gene TRBV9 combines with J gene TRBJ2-2; 7 nucleotides agree with TRBD2. The CDR3 has 17 amino acids. Germline V gene lookup returns CDR1 SGDLS and CDR2 YYNGEE. J was trimmed by 0 bases and V by 3 bases; bases with no gene match: 8. CDR3 nucleotide sequence: TGTGCCAGCAGCGCCGCACTAGCGAGTGCGAACACCGGGGAGCTGTTTTTT. It yields the protein CASSAALASANTGELFF.

This chain uses TRBV6-5 with TRBJ2-5, with TRBD2 as a possible D gene (5 bases). From germline, CDR1 is MNHEY and CDR2 SVGAGI. The CDR3 is made up of 11 amino acids. The V and J ends lost 7 bases and 7 bases respectively, with 10 bases between them. CDR3 bases: TGTGCCAGCACCCCAGGAGGGACCCAGTACTTC. Its translation is CASTPGGTQYF.

The rearrangement joins TRBV7-2 to TRBJ2-7; TRBD2 matches at 13 bases. V dropped 3 bases and J dropped 1; count of bases not matched to a gene: 9. CDR3 length: 18 amino acids. CDR1 is SGHTA, CDR2 FQGNSA, per germline. This CDR3 is CASSFGTSGIVRSYEQYF. CDR3 coding DNA: TGTGCCAGCAGCTTTGGGACTAGCGGGATAGTAAGGTCCTACGAGCAGTACTTC.

The V call is TRBV28, the J call TRBJ2-7, with D unresolved. V was pared by 6 bases and J by 4 bases, with 22 bases between. There are 16 residues in the CDR3. Germline assignment: CDR1 MDHEN and CDR2 SYDVKM. CDR3 bases: TGTGCCAGCAGCGTCCTTAGCCTCGTTAACCGTTACGAGCAGTACTTC. As protein: CASSVLSLVNRYEQYF.

The rearrangement uses TRBV7-9 and TRBJ1-3; no reliable D call. CDR1 is SEHNR, CDR2 FQNEAQ, per germline (reference sequence). The CDR3 runs to 15 residues. Trimming took off 0 bases at V and 3 bases at J, with 9 bases between the two ends. The CDR3: CASSLAAEDGNTIYF. For the CDR3, the DNA is TGTGCCAGCAGCTTAGCTGCCGAGGATGGAAACACCATATATTTT.

The rearrangement links TRBV27 to TRBJ2-7, with a possible D match to TRBD2 (6 bases). The CDR3 has 16 residues. Germline CDR1 is MNHEY and CDR2 is SMNVEV (reference sequence). V gave up 1 base and J gave up 6 bases, with 19 bases separating them. In nucleotides, the CDR3 is TGTGCCAGCAGTTTATACGGGAGTTACATTCGGAGCGAGCAGTACTTC. Amino acid sequence: CASSLYGSYIRSEQYF.

The chain couples TRBV7-8 to TRBJ1-5; D is possibly TRBD1 (5 bases). Germline V gene data show CDR1 as SGHVS and CDR2 as FQNEAQ. There are 16 residues in the CDR3. Trimming took 0 bases from V and 3 from J, leaving 12 bases between them. CDR3 in DNA: TGTGCCAGCAGCTTAGCCGGCCAGGGCTACAATCAGCCCCAGCATTTT. Encoded protein: CASSLAGQGYNQPQHF.

As to this clone: Mismatch with germline at one junction end may stem from a read error. This chain uses TRBV9 with TRBJ2-7, with D possibly matching TRBD2 (6 bases). The CDR3 is 14 residues long. Germline loops: CDR1 SGDLS, CDR2 YYNGEE. The CDR3 is CASSPRTTSHEQYF. The CDR3 region has the DNA TGTGCCAGCAGCCCCCGGACTACCTCCCACGAGCAGTACTTC.

The chain is built from TRBV4-1 and TRBJ2-2; 7 bases align to TRBD2. J gave up 5 bases and V 8 bases, and 8 bases lay outside the gene matches. Germline V gene lookup returns CDR1 MGHRA and CDR2 YSYEKL. This CDR3 comprises 14 residues. CDR3 DNA sequence: TGCGCCAGCGGGGGAGGGCATGGGACCGGGGAGCTGTTTTTT. Protein product: CASGGGHGTGELFF.

This clone turned up a few times. This chain joins TRBV27 and TRBJ1-5; D perhaps matches TRBD1 (6 bases). The ends were cut back, 6 bases at V and 4 bases at J, with 16 bases in the middle. CDR1 MNHEY and CDR2 SMNVEV come from the germline V gene (reference sequence). CDR3 length: 15 amino acids. The CDR3 spells CASRPDSTGNQPQHF. The CDR3 DNA is TGTGCCAGCAGGCCGGACAGTACAGGAAATCAGCCCCAGCATTTT.